The 20 T cell receptor beta chains reported below all come from one sample, sequenced in a study of blood T cells in healthy people across ages. Combining a sample-barcoded 5' primer with a J-beta primer mix, a second PCR ran for roughly 7 to 11 cycles. TCRdb re-derived calls from the 5' RACE reads in MiXCR, one entry per CDR3 protein. The data hold roughly 410,000 distinct CDR3 sequences, with approximately 52% observed a single time. The sequenced sample consisted of blood. The receptors here all came from a man aged 55 to 70 in good health.

The chain is built from TRBV6-2 or TRBV6-3 and TRBJ1-2, with D perhaps TRBD1 (5 bases). Germline V CDR1 and CDR2: MNHEY, SVGEGT. V lost 5 bases to trimming and J lost 6 bases, with 13 bases between them. The CDR3 loop spans 13 amino acids. This CDR3 is CASSDGRVHGYTF. The CDR3 DNA reads as TGTGCCAGCAGTGACGGCAGGGTGCATGGCTACACCTTC.

This clonotype occurred a few times. The chain couples TRBV6-2 or TRBV6-3 to TRBJ2-6; tentatively, D is TRBD2 (6 bases). CDR3 length equals 14 residues. The germline gives CDR1 MNHEY, CDR2 SVGEGT. The V end lost 8 bases, the J end lost 3 bases, and 11 bases lay between the germline ends. The CDR3 nucleotides are TGTGCCAGCCTGCGGGAAGGTGGGGCCAACGTCCTGACTTTC. This gives the protein CASLREGGANVLTF.

This clonotype was seen a handful of times. The chain carries TRBV9 and TRBJ2-7; weak D call: TRBD2 (5 bases). Germline CDR1 is SGDLS and CDR2 is YYNGEE. The CDR3 covers 16 residues. V lost 2 bases to trimming and J lost 0 bases, with 15 bases between them. The CDR3 spells CASSVGSAGNSYEQYF. The CDR3 bases are TGTGCCAGCAGCGTTGGGTCCGCGGGTAACTCCTACGAGCAGTACTTC.

The chain recombines TRBV4-3 with TRBJ1-5, with a weak D call TRBD1 (5 bases). The CDR3 covers 15 residues. The germline V gene has CDR1 LGHNA and CDR2 YSLEER. The V gene lost 0 bases and the J gene lost 6 bases, with 12 bases spanning the gap. The CDR3 loop is CASSQDRWGGQPQHF. The CDR3 DNA reads as TGCGCCAGCAGCCAAGACCGATGGGGGGGTCAGCCCCAGCATTTT.

The chain recombines TRBV6-4 with TRBJ2-1; no definite D call. CDR3 length: 15 residues. Per the germline V gene, CDR1 is MRHNA and CDR2 is SNTAGT. Trimming removed 5 bases at V and 0 bases at J, with 11 bases between. The CDR3 bases are TGTGCCAGCAGTTCCATGGAAAGCTCCTACAATGAGCAGTTCTTC. Translation gives CASSSMESSYNEQFF.

This sequence joins TRBV7-2 and TRBJ2-5; D not certain. The CDR3 runs 13 residues. V was cut by 5 bases and J by 4 bases, with 11 bases left in between. Germline lookup yields CDR1 SGHTA and CDR2 FQGNSA. The CDR3 here is CASSAHPRETQYF. In DNA, the CDR3 is TGTGCCAGCAGCGCACACCCTAGAGAGACCCAGTACTTC.

This chain links TRBV29-1 with TRBJ1-1; TRBD1 is a possible D gene (6 bases). Germline CDR1 reads SQVTM; CDR2 reads ANQGSEA. Trimming removed 7 bases at V and 4 bases at J, with 16 bases between. This CDR3 spans 13 amino acids. CDR3 residues: CSADSQGPTEAFF. DNA of the CDR3: TGCAGCGCGGATTCACAGGGCCCCACTGAAGCTTTCTTT.

This chain links TRBV7-2 with TRBJ1-2; D possibly corresponds to TRBD1 (6 bases). Looked up from germline, CDR1 is SGHTA and CDR2 is FQGNSA. The CDR3 is 13 amino acids. V was shortened by 1 base and J by 6 bases, with 9 bases between the two germline ends. The DNA for the CDR3 is TGTGCCAGCAGCTTAGAGGGGGGGCATGGCTACACCTTC. It yields the protein CASSLEGGHGYTF.

The table lists this clonotype with a few counts. The CDR3 spells CSARREAEAFF. CDR3 in DNA: TGCAGCGCCCGGCGGGAGGCTGAAGCTTTCTTT. This chain connects TRBV29-1 to TRBJ1-1; D is unclear. V lost 7 bases and J 6 bases, leaving 12 bases between the germline ends. Germline V lookup: CDR1 SQVTM, CDR2 ANQGSEA. The CDR3 is 11 residues long.

The chain recombines TRBV2 with TRBJ2-1, with 9 bases that match TRBD1. CDR1 is SNHLY and CDR2 is FYNNEI in the germline V gene. J lost 5 bases, V lost 1 base, and 3 bases had no gene match. CDR3 size: 15 residues. The CDR3 is CASSEDRGLHNEQFF. The CDR3 DNA reads as TGTGCCAGCAGTGAAGACAGGGGGCTTCACAATGAGCAGTTCTTC.

V gene TRBV3-1 combines with J gene TRBJ2-5; TRBD1 or TRBD2 may be the D gene (6 bases each). The CDR3 loop spans 12 amino acids. The V end lost 3 bases, the J end lost 7 bases, and 9 bases lay between the germline ends. Germline values: CDR1 LGHDT, CDR2 YNNKEL (reference sequence). The CDR3 here is CASSHGGLTQYF. DNA for the CDR3: TGTGCCAGCAGCCACGGGGGCCTGACCCAGTACTTC.

J is TRBJ2-1 and V is TRBV7-3; D uncertain. This CDR3 is 16 amino acids long. Trimming removed 5 bases from V and 0 bases from J, with 14 bases in between. CDR1 and CDR2 (germline): SGHTA, FQGTGA. The CDR3 coding sequence is TGTGCCAGCAGCCTCCAGTCGGTTAGCTCCTACAATGAGCAGTTCTTC. This gives the protein CASSLQSVSSYNEQFF.

In its sample, this clonotype was seen a few times. The rearrangement joins TRBV4-3 to TRBJ1-2; D is undetermined. CDR1 and CDR2 from the germline V gene are LGHNA and YSLEER. The CDR3 is 14 amino acids. V was cut by 2 bases and J by 6 bases, with 13 bases left in between. The CDR3 loop reads CASSQRARGDGYTF. Written as DNA, the CDR3 is TGCGCCAGCAGCCAACGCGCTCGGGGAGATGGCTACACCTTC.

This rearrangement joins TRBV4-3 to TRBJ2-1, with 9 bases fitting TRBD1. Looked up from germline, CDR1 is LGHNA and CDR2 is YSLEER. Trimming removed 4 bases from V and 0 bases from J; junction bases left unmatched: 1. CDR3 length equals 15 residues. CDR3 loop: CASSRTGASYNEQFF. The CDR3 DNA reads as TGCGCCAGCAGCCGGACAGGGGCCTCCTACAATGAGCAGTTCTTC.

With regard to this clonotype: One end of the junction is discordant with germline, which a read error may explain. This chain joins TRBV12-3 or TRBV12-4 and TRBJ2-1; 7 nucleotides line up with TRBD1. There are 15 residues in the CDR3. The CDR3 DNA reads TGTGCCTGCAGTTTTGAGGGGGCGGCCTACAATGAGCAGTTCTTC. It codes for CACSFEGAAYNEQFF.

As for this clonotype: One junction end disagrees with the germline gene, perhaps due to a read error. This chain joins TRBV12-3 or TRBV12-4 and TRBJ2-3; D is perhaps TRBD1 (5 bases). The CDR3 totals 13 residues. This chain's CDR3 is CASSPWTPDAQYF. The CDR3 DNA follows: TGTGCCAGCAGTCCCTGGACACCAGATGCGCAGTATTTT.

This chain uses TRBV29-1 with TRBJ2-1; the D is unclear. The CDR3 is 13 residues long. The germline V gene encodes CDR1 SQVTM and CDR2 ANQGSEA. V lost 8 bases and J lost 0, with 11 bases in between. The CDR3 DNA reads as TGCAGCATGGTGATACCCTCCTACAATGAGCAGTTCTTC. Protein: CSMVIPSYNEQFF.

This sequence joins TRBV7-9 and TRBJ1-2; possible D gene TRBD1, 5 bases. Trimming took 4 bases from V and 7 from J, leaving 22 bases between them. Germline-derived CDR1 and CDR2 are SEHNR and FQNEAQ (reference sequence). There are 16 residues in the CDR3. The DNA of the CDR3 is TGTGCCAGCAGCTCGACGGGGTTGACAGTCCTCTGTGGCTACACCTTC. It specifies CASSSTGLTVLCGYTF.

The chain combines TRBV5-1 with TRBJ2-4, with TRBD1 matching 10 bases. The last part of the DNA fits TRBJ2-7 better; the J call may be wrong. The length of the CDR3 is 15 residues. Looked up from germline, CDR1 is SGHRS and CDR2 is YFSETQ. CDR3 coding DNA: TGCGCCAGCAGCCCGGGACAGGGGAAGGGTTACGAGCAGTACTTC. As protein: CASSPGQGKGYEQYF.

The sample holds a few counts of this clonotype. The V and J genes are TRBV10-1 and TRBJ2-7, with D tentatively TRBD1 (6 bases). Per the germline V gene, CDR1 is WNHNN and CDR2 is SYGVQD (reference sequence). The CDR3 loop spans 14 amino acids. Trimming shortened V by 6 bases and J by 5 bases, and 17 bases separated the two germline ends. The CDR3 loop reads CASSPQTGFNEQYF. CDR3 nucleotides: TGCGCCAGCAGCCCCCAGACAGGCTTCAACGAGCAGTACTTC.